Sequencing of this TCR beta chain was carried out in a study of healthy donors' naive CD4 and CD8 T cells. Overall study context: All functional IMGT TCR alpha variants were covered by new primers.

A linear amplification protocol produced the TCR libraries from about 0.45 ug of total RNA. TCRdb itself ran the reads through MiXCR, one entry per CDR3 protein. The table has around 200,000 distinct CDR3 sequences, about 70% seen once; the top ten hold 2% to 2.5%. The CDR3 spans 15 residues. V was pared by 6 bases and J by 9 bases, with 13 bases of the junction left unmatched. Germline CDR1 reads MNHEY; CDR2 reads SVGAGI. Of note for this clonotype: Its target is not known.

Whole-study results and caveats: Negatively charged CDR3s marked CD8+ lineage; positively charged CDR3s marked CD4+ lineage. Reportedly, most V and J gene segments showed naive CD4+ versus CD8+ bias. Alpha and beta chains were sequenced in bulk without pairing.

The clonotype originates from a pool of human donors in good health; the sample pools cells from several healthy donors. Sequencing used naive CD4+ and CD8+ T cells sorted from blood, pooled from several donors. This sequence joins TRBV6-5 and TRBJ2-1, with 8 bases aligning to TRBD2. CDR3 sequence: CASSMREAGIGEQFF. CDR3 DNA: TGTGCCAGCAGCATGCGGGAGGCCGGGATAGGTGAGCAGTTCTTC.